A single sample is the source of the 18 T cell receptor beta chains below, sequenced in a study of response to subunit inactivated influenza vaccine. In TCRdb, the RT-PCR reads were re-called with MiXCR into one record per CDR3 protein. The sample includes under 750,000 distinct CDR3 sequences, about 10% of them seen just once. Specimen: PBMCs from blood, collected on the day of vaccination. Every receptor here comes from a man aged 45-65 years who received an inactivated influenza vaccine.

This clonotype was found a few times. This sequence joins TRBV11-2 and TRBJ2-1; 10 nucleotides match TRBD2. V lost 5 bases to trimming and J lost 8 bases; unmatched junction nucleotides: 6. Germline assignment: CDR1 SGHAT and CDR2 FQNNGV. The CDR3 contains 14 residues. The CDR3 here is CASSLGLAAHEQFF. The DNA for the CDR3 is TGTGCCAGCAGCCTCGGACTAGCGGCGCATGAGCAGTTCTTC.

This clonotype was recorded many times. The gene calls are TRBV11-1 and TRBJ1-2, with TRBD1 identical over 8 bases. The CDR3 is 19 amino acids. Germline assignment: CDR1 SGHAT and CDR2 FQDESV (reference sequence). Trimming removed 4 bases from V and 5 bases from J; junction bases left unmatched: 21. This CDR3 reads CASSSSNPRTGTGTYGYTF. The CDR3 coding sequence is TGTGCCAGCAGCTCCAGCAACCCCCGCACCGGGACAGGAACTTATGGCTACACCTTC.

The gene calls are TRBV4-3 and TRBJ2-6, with D unresolved. The germline V and J ends were trimmed by 0 bases and 0 bases, with 9 bases remaining between them. The CDR3 runs 17 residues. CDR1 and CDR2 (germline): LGHNA, YSLEER. CDR3 loop: CASSQDYRSSGANVLTF. Here the CDR3 DNA reads TGCGCCAGCAGCCAAGACTACAGAAGCTCTGGGGCCAACGTCCTGACTTTC.

The CDR3 region is CASSPPTLSGANVLTF. CDR3 coding DNA: TGTGCCAGCAGTCCCCCGACCCTCTCTGGGGCCAACGTCCTGACTTTC. The rearrangement uses TRBV27 and TRBJ2-6; no definite D call. Germline CDR1 is MNHEY and CDR2 is SMNVEV (reference sequence). V was clipped by 5 bases and J by 0 bases, with 11 bases between them. The CDR3 sequence is 16 residues long.

The chain combines TRBV7-2 with TRBJ2-3; 10 positions agree with TRBD2. Germline-derived CDR1 and CDR2 are SGHTA and FQGNSA. CDR3 length: 16 amino acids. V shed 0 bases and J 8 bases; nucleotides not matched to a gene: 8. The CDR3: CASSLAGGAGGRTQYF. The CDR3 nucleotides are TGTGCCAGCAGCTTAGCGGGTGGAGCGGGGGGGCGTACGCAGTATTTT. Together with reference TRBV7-2 and TRBJ2-3, the CDR3 gives the full variable domain: GAGVSQSPSNKVTEKGKDVELRCDPISGHTALYWYRQSLGQGLEFLIYFQGNSAPDKSGLPSDRFSAERTGGSVSTLTIQRTQQEDSAVYLCASSLAGGAGGRTQYFGPGTRLTVL.

This clonotype was found a few times. CDR3 nucleotide sequence: TGCAGTGCTTCTCAGGGGCCGGGAACCGGGGAGCTGTTTTTT. Amino acids: CSASQGPGTGELFF. The chain employs TRBV20-1 and TRBJ2-2, with D possibly TRBD1 on 6 matching bases. CDR1 is DFQATT and CDR2 is SNEGSKA in the germline V gene (reference sequence). This CDR3 is built from 14 residues. V was trimmed by 5 bases and J by 5 bases, leaving 15 bases between them.

This clonotype was detected a few times. V usage is TRBV7-2 and J usage is TRBJ2-1, with TRBD2 matching 12 bases. V was clipped by 2 bases and J by 2 bases; unmatched bases: 7. CDR3 length: 18 amino acids. Germline-derived CDR1 and CDR2 are SGHTA and FQGNSA. CDR3 in amino acids: CASSLRASGGATYNEQFF. CDR3 DNA: TGTGCCAGCAGCTTAAGGGCTAGCGGGGGGGCCACCTACAATGAGCAGTTCTTC.

The V call is TRBV2, the J call TRBJ1-6; the D gene is possibly TRBD1 (6 bases). The V end was cut by 4 bases, the J end by 0 bases, with 13 bases between. Germline V gives CDR1 SNHLY, CDR2 FYNNEI. This CDR3 spans 17 amino acids. In DNA form, the CDR3 reads TGTGCCAGCAGTGTACAACAGGGTAGCTCCTATAATTCACCCCTCCACTTT. This sequence encodes CASSVQQGSSYNSPLHF.

This clonotype showed up just a few times. The rearrangement uses TRBV20-1 and TRBJ2-1; 12 nucleotides align to TRBD2. Germline V gene lookup returns CDR1 DFQATT and CDR2 SNEGSKA (reference sequence). The CDR3 has 15 amino acids. V lost 3 bases, J lost 6 bases, and 6 bases stayed unmatched. DNA for the CDR3: TGCAGTGCTAGTCCTAGCGGGAGGGCCCTCAATGAGCAGTTCTTC. Its protein is CSASPSGRALNEQFF.

The chain employs TRBV5-1 and TRBJ2-3; 14 bases fit TRBD2. Germline CDR1 is SGHRS and CDR2 is YFSETQ. Losses at the gene ends were 5 bases for V and 3 bases for J; bases not matched to a gene: 5. The CDR3 is 16 amino acids. The CDR3 DNA reads TGCGCCAGCAGACCTGGGACTAGCGGGAGTACAGATACGCAGTATTTT. It translates to CASRPGTSGSTDTQYF.

The rearrangement uses TRBV4-1 and TRBJ2-4; no firm D call. This CDR3 contains 15 residues. Trimming stripped 6 bases from V and 0 bases from J, with 12 bases between. Germline CDR1 MGHRA, CDR2 YSYEKL. CDR3 protein: CASSNLGEAKNIQYF. The CDR3 DNA reads as TGCGCCAGCAGTAACCTGGGTGAAGCCAAAAACATTCAGTACTTC.

This clonotype was picked up a small number of times. The chain uses TRBV5-6 and TRBJ2-5; TRBD1 is a possible D gene (5 bases). The CDR3 runs to 13 residues. Trimming took 7 bases from V and 5 from J, leaving 15 bases between them. Germline V gene sequence: CDR1 SGHDT, CDR2 YYEEEE. The CDR3 protein is CASGAISLETQYF. DNA for the CDR3: TGTGCCAGCGGGGCCATTTCCCTCGAGACCCAGTACTTC.

CDR3 nucleotides: TGTGCCATCGGTGGACAGCCGATGACTAGCGGGGGGGCACATGAGCAGTTCTTC. This codes for CAIGGQPMTSGGAHEQFF. This chain joins TRBV10-3 and TRBJ2-1; 14 bases fit TRBD2. The CDR3 extends over 18 amino acids. Germline assignment: CDR1 ENHRY and CDR2 SYGVKD. V lost 8 bases and J lost 8; bases outside the gene matches: 17.

CDR3 in DNA: TGCGCCAGCAGCTGGGGGACTTACACAGATACGCAGTATTTT. It yields the protein CASSWGTYTDTQYF. The rearrangement uses TRBV5-1 and TRBJ2-3; D is perhaps TRBD2 (6 bases). The length of the CDR3 is 14 residues. Germline-derived CDR1 and CDR2 are SGHRS and YFSETQ. Deletions cut 3 bases from V and 2 bases from J, with 10 bases between.

This clonotype was counted only a few times. The chain joins TRBV15 to TRBJ1-1, with unresolved D. V was trimmed by 5 bases and J by 1 base, leaving 5 bases between them. CDR3 length: 12 amino acids. The germline V gene has CDR1 LNHNV and CDR2 YYDKDF (reference sequence). The CDR3, as DNA: TGTGCCACCAGCTGGGGGAACACTGAAGCTTTCTTT. It specifies CATSWGNTEAFF.

This clonotype has just a few counts. The rearrangement links TRBV28 to TRBJ2-7; D is uncertain. V was clipped by 3 bases and J by 6 bases, with 9 bases between them. CDR3 length equals 12 residues. CDR1 MDHEN and CDR2 SYDVKM come from the germline V gene. The DNA of the CDR3 is TGTGCCAGCAGTTTCCGCCCTTCCGAGCAGTACTTC. Amino acids: CASSFRPSEQYF.

This sequence joins TRBV12-3 or TRBV12-4 and TRBJ1-5, with 7 bases aligning to TRBD1. The ends lost 6 bases at V and 0 bases at J; junction bases unmatched: 5. CDR3 size: 15 residues. The CDR3 spells CASRLTGSSNQPQHF. The CDR3 region has the DNA TGTGCCAGCAGGCTGACAGGGAGTAGCAATCAGCCCCAGCATTTT.

A few counts support this clonotype. The V and J genes are TRBV3-1 and TRBJ2-5, with D uncertain. Trimming removed 2 bases at V and 6 bases at J, with 4 bases between. Germline CDR1 reads LGHDT; CDR2 reads YNNKEL (reference sequence). This CDR3 comprises 11 residues. CDR3 bases: TGTGCCAGCAGCCAAAGCCAGACCCAGTACTTC. Protein: CASSQSQTQYF.